This TCR beta chain came from a study of cytotoxic CD8 clonotypes in ibrutinib-treated CLL. From germline, CDR1 is SGHTA and CDR2 FQGNSA. The V end was cut by 4 bases, the J end by 7 bases, with 13 bases between. The CDR3 spans 13 residues. The assay was immunoSEQ multiplex PCR, and TCRdb's table has in-frame clones only and misses some. Of around 150,000 clones listed, approximately 77% are singletons. Material: PBMCs, obtained after 12 months of ibrutinib treatment. This clonotype originated in a human donor with chronic lymphocytic leukemia. The chain employs TRBV7-2 and TRBJ1-1; no definite D call. In nucleotides, the CDR3 is TGTGCCAGCAGCTCCTCTCCCGGGGTTGAAGCTTTCTTT. This gives the protein CASSSSPGVEAFF.